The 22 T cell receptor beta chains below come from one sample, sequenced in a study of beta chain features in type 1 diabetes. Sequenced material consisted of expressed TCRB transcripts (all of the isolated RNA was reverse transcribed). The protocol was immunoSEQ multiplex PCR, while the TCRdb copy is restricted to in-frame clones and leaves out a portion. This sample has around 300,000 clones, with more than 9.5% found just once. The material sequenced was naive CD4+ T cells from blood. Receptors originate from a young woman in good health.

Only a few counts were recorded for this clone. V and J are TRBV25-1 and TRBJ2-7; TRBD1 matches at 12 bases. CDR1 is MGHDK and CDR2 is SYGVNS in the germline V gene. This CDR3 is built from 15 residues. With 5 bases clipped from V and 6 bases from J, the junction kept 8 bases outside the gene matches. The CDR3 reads CASSTPGTGGGEQYF. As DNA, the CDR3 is TGTGCCAGCAGTACGCCTGGGACAGGGGGCGGCGAGCAGTACTTC.

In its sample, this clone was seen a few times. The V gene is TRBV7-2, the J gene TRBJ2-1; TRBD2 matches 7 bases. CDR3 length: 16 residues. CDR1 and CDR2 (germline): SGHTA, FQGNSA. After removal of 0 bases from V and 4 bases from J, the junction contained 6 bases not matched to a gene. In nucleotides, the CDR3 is TGTGCCAGCAGCTTAGCGCTAGCGGAGCCTTACAATGAGCAGTTCTTC. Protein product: CASSLALAEPYNEQFF.

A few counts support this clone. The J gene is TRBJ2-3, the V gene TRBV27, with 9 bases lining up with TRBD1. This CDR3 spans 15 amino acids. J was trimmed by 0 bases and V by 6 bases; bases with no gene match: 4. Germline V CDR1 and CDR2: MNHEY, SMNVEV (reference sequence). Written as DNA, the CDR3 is TGTGCCAGCAGCCCGGGACAGGGAAGCACAGATACGCAGTATTTT. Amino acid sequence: CASSPGQGSTDTQYF.

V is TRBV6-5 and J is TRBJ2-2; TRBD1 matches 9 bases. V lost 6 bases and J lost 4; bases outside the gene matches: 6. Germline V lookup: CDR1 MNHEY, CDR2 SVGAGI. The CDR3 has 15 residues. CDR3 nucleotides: TGTGCCAGCAGGGGGACAGGGAAAAGCACCGGGGAGCTGTTTTTT. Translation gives CASRGTGKSTGELFF.

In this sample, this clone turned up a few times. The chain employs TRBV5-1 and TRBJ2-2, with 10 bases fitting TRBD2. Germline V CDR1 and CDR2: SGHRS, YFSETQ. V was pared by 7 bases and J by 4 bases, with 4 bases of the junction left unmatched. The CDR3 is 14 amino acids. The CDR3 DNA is TGCGCCAGCCGAGCGGGAGGGCGCACCGGGGAGCTGTTTTTT. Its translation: CASRAGGRTGELFF.

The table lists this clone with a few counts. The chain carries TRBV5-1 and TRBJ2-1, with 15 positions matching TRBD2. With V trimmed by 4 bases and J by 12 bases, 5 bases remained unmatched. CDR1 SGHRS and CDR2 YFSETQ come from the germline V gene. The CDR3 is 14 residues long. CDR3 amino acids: CASSTGLAGGGQFF. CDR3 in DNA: TGCGCCAGCAGCACGGGACTAGCGGGAGGCGGGCAGTTCTTC.

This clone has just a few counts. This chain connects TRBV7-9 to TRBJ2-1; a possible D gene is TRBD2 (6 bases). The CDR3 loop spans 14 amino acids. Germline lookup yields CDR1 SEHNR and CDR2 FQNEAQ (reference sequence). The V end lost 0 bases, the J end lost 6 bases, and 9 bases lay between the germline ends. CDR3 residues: CASSLAFSGNEQFF. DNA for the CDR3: TGTGCCAGCAGCTTAGCCTTTAGCGGCAATGAGCAGTTCTTC.

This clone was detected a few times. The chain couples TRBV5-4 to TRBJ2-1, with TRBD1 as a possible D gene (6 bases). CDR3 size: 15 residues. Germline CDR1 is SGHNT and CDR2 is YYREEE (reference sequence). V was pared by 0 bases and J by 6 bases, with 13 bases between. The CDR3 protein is CASSLGVGDINEQFF. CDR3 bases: TGTGCCAGCAGCTTGGGGGTGGGGGACATCAATGAGCAGTTCTTC.

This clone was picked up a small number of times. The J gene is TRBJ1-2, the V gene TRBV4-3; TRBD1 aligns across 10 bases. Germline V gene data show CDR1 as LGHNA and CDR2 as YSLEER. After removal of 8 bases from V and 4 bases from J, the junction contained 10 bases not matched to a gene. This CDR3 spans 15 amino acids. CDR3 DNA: TGCGCCAGCGGGACAGGGGACGCGGGGGTCTATGGCTACACCTTC. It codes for CASGTGDAGVYGYTF.

The CDR3 region has the DNA TGTGCCAGCAGTTTTATTCGTGGGGAGCTGTTTTTT. It specifies CASSFIRGELFF. The V gene is TRBV27, the J gene TRBJ2-2; D gene ambiguous. Germline lookup yields CDR1 MNHEY and CDR2 SMNVEV (reference sequence). The CDR3 consists of 12 residues. Trimming left V 3 bases short and J 8 bases short, with 7 bases between.

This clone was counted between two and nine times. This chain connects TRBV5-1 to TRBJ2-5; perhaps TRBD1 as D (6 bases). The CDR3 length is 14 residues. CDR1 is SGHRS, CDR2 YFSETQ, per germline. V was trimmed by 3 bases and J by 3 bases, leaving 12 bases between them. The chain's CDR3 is CASSSGTSKETQYF. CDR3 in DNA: TGCGCCAGCAGCTCCGGGACATCGAAAGAGACCCAGTACTTC.

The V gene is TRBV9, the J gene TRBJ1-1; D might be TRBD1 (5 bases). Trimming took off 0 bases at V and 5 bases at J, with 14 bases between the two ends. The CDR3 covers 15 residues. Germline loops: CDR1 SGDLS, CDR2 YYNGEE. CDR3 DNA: TGTGCCAGCAGCGTAGACGGAGGGGAAGATACTGAAGCTTTCTTT. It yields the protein CASSVDGGEDTEAFF.

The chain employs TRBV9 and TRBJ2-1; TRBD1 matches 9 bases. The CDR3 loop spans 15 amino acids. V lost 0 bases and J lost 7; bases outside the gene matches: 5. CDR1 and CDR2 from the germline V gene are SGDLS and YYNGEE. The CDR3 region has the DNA TGTGCCAGCAGCGTAGTTTGGACAGGGGTGAATGAGCAGTTCTTC. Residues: CASSVVWTGVNEQFF.

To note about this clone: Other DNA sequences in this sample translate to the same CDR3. The CDR3: CASSPPGTGGNNEQFF. The CDR3 bases are TGTGCCAGCTCACCTCCTGGGACAGGGGGGAACAATGAGCAGTTCTTC. The V call is TRBV18, the J call TRBJ2-1; 11 bases line up with TRBD1. Germline V gives CDR1 KGHSH, CDR2 LQKENI. V lost 3 bases, J lost 5 bases, and 6 bases stayed unmatched. The length of the CDR3 is 16 residues.

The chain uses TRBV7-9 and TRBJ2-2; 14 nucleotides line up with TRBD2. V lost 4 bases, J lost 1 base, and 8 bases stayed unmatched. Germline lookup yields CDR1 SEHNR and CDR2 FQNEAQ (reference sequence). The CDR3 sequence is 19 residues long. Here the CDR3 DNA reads TGTGCCAGCAGCTCACGACTAGCGGGAGGGCCGCGGAACACCGGGGAGCTGTTTTTT. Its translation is CASSSRLAGGPRNTGELFF.

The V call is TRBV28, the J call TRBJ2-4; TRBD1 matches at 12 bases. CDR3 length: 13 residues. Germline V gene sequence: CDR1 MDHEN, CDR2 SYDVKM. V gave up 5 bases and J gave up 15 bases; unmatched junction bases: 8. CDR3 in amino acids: CASSTRDRGRLYF. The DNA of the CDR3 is TGTGCCAGCAGTACCCGGGACAGGGGGCGATTGTACTTC.

The CDR3 nucleotides read TGTGCCAGTAGTACCAGTCCCGGGACTAGCGGGAAGAGCACAGATACGCAGTATTTT. This translates into CASSTSPGTSGKSTDTQYF. The J gene is TRBJ2-3, the V gene TRBV19, with 13 bases aligning to TRBD2. Germline trimming cut 4 bases from V and 0 bases from J; bases unmatched to any gene: 10. The CDR3 runs 19 residues. CDR1 and CDR2 (germline): LNHDA, SQIVND (reference sequence).

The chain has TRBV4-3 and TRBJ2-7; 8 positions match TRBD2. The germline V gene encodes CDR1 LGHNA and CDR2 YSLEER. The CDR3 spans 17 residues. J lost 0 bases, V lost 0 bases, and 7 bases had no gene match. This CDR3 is CASSQDRAGGSSYEQYF. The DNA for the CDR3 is TGCGCCAGCAGCCAAGATAGGGCGGGAGGAAGCTCCTACGAGCAGTACTTC.

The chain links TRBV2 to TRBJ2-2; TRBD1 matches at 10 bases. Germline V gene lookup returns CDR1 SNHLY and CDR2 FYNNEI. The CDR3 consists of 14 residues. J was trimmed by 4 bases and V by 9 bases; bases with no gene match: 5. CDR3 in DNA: TGTGCCAGTGGGCGGGACAGGGGCACCGGGGAGCTGTTTTTT. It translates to CASGRDRGTGELFF. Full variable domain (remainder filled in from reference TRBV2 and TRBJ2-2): EPEVTQTPSHQVTQMGQEVILRCVPISNHLYFYWYRQILGQKVEFLVSFYNNEISEKSEIFDDQFSVERPDGSNFTLKIRSTKLEDSAMYFCASGRDRGTGELFFGEGSRLTVL.

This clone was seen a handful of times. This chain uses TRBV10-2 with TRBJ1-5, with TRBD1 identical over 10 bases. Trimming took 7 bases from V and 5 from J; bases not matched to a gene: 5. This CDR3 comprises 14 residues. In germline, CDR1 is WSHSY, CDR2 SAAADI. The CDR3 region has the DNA TGCGCCAGCAATGGACAGGGGGGGGATCAGCCCCAGCATTTT. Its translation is CASNGQGGDQPQHF.

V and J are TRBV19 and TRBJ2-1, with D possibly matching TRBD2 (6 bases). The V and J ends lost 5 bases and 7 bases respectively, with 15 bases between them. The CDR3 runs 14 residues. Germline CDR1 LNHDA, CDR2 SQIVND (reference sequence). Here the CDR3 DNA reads TGTGCCAGTAGTGGGGACTTACGAGGGAATGAGCAGTTCTTC. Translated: CASSGDLRGNEQFF. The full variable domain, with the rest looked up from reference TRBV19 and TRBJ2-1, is DGGITQSPKYLFRKEGQNVTLSCEQNLNHDAMYWYRQDPGQGLRLIYYSQIVNDFQKGDIAEGYSVSREKKESFPLTVTSAQKNPTAFYLCASSGDLRGNEQFFGPGTRLTVL.

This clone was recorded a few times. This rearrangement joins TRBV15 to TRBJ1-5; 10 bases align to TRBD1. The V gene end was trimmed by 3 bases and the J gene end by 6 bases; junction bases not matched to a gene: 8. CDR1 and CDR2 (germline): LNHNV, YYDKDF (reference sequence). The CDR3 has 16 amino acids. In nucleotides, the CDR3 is TGTGCCACCAGCAGGTCCTGGGGACAGGGGTCTCAGCCCCAGCATTTT. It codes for CATSRSWGQGSQPQHF.